This T cell receptor beta chain was identified during a study of blood T cell repertoires in COVID-19. The overall study: Sites across the United States, Italy and Spain contributed samples from acute and convalescent COVID-19.

The CDR3 is 16 residues long. The V segment lost 1 base and the J segment 1 base; nucleotides outside the gene matches: 4. Germline V gene data show CDR1 as KGHSH and CDR2 as LQKENI. In the authors' workflow: The assay estimated nucleated cells by amplifying reference gene primers. Some clones are missing from TCRdb's copy, which holds only in-frame ones; the method was immunoSEQ multiplex PCR. V, J and clone size derive from that table, while D and trimming were established from the DNA sequence. The sample lists some 190,000 clones; 80% to 90% were seen once. This rearrangement joins TRBV18 to TRBJ1-3, with 7 bases that match TRBD1. The TCR sequence derives from a human donor with active or convalescent COVID-19. The donor label of this sample is uncertain. The sample comprised peripheral blood. The CDR3 region is CASSPLQGLSGNTIYF. In DNA, the CDR3 is TGTGCCAGCTCACCACTACAGGGGCTTTCTGGAAACACCATATATTTT.